This T cell receptor (beta chain) was found in a study of CD8 T cells in Susac syndrome. Overall study: Patients with Susac syndrome were therapy-naive, taking corticosteroids, with some also receiving intravenous immunoglobulin, or taking intravenous immunoglobulin alone at the time their blood was drawn.

With random hexamers, 0.5 to 1 ug RNA was reverse transcribed. An immunoSEQ multiplex PCR generated amplified TCR beta CDR3 products spanning 54 Vbeta and 13 Jbeta. TCRdb called the immunoSEQ multiplex PCR reads again in MiXCR, with one record for every CDR3 protein. Seen here are 71,000 or so distinct CDR3 sequences, roughly 93% observed once, and the top ten hold about 0.14%. This clonotype appeared a single time. Purification of the CD8+ and CD4+ T cells relied on negative isolation, and TEMRA cells underwent FACS enrichment. Sequences were obtained from CD4+ T cells from PBMCs. The receptor comes from a human donor with Susac syndrome.

CDR3 in DNA: TGTGCCAGCAGTGAACCCGGGACAGGGTCCTCTGGAAACACCATATATTTT. Its translation: CASSEPGTGSSGNTIYF. The chain is built from TRBV9 and TRBJ1-3; 9 bases fit TRBD1. The germline V gene encodes CDR1 SGDLS and CDR2 YYNGEE. This CDR3 is 17 amino acids long. With 5 bases clipped from V and 0 bases from J, the junction kept 9 bases outside the gene matches.